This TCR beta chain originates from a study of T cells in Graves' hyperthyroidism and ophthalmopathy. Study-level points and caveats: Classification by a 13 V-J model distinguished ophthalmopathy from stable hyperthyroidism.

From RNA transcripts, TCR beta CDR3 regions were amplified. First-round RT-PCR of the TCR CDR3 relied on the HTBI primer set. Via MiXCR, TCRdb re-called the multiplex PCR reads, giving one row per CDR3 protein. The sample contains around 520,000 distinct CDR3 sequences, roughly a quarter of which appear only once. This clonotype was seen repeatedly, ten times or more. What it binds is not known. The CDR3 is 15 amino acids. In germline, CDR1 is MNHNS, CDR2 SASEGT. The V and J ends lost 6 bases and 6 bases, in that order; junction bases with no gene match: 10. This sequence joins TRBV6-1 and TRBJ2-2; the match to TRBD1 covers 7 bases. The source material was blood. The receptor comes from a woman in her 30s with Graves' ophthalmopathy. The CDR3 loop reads CASRLAGGISGELFF. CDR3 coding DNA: TGTGCCAGCAGGCTCGCAGGGGGAATCTCCGGGGAGCTGTTTTTT.